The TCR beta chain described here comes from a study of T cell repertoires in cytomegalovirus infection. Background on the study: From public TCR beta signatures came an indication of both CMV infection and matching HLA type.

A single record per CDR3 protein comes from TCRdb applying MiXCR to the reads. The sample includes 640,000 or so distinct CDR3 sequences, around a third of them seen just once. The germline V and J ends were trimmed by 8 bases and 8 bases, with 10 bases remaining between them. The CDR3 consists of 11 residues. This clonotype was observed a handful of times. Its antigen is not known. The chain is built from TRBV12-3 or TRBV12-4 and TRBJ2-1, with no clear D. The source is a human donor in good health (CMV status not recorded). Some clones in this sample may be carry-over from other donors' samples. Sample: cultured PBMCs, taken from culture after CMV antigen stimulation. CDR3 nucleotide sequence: TGTGCCAGCGGGGATCTCGATGAGCAGTTCTTC. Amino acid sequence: CASGDLDEQFF.